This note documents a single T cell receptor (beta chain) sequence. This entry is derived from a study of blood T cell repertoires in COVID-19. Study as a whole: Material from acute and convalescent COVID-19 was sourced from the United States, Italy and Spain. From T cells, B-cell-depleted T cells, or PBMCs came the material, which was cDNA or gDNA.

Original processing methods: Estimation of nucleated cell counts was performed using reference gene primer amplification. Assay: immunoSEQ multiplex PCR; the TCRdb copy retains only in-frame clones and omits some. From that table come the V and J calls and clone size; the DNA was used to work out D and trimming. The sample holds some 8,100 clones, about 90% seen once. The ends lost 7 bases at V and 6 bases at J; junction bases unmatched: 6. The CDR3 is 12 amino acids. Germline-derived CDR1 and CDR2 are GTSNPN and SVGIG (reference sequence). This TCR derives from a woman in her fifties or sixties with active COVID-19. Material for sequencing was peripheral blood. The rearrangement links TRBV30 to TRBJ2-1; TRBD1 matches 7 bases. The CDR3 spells CALRQGSNEQFF. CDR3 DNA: TGTGCCTTACGACAGGGTAGCAATGAGCAGTTCTTC.